This is a list of T cell receptor beta chains from one sample in a study of patients and donors after allogeneic stem cell transplantation. MiXCR, applied by TCRdb to the RT-PCR reads, yields one record per CDR3 protein. Of hundreds of thousands of distinct CDR3 sequences in the sample, approximately 16% were seen once. The sequenced sample consisted of blood, either unsorted or a sorted T cell fraction (not recorded which). The receptors were gathered from a human donor who was either an allogeneic HSCT recipient or a stem cell or donor lymphocyte infusion donor (not recorded which). It is not recorded whose cells these are; they may come from a transplant donor. CDR3s include the opening cysteine and the closing phenylalanine or tryptophan. A D gene is named only where the DNA matches it firmly. A clone size is listed for some rows: how often the clone was seen (once, few, many), or a class if it is expanded.

v_gene	j_gene	d_gene	abundance	CDR3nt	CDR3aa
TRBV2	TRBJ1-5	NA	NA	TGTGCCAGCTGCGTGGAGGTCGGCAATCAGCCCCAGCATTTT	CASCVEVGNQPQHF
TRBV15	TRBJ1-6	NA	NA	TGTGCCACCAGCAACAGAGATAATTCACCCCTCCACTTT	CATSNRDNSPLHF
TRBV5-1	TRBJ1-1	NA	many	TGCGCCAGCAGCTCACGCCCGGGAGACGGTTTCATGAACACTGAAGCTTTCTTT	CASSSRPGDGFMNTEAFF
TRBV7-3	TRBJ2-7	TRBD2	NA	TGTGCCAGCAGCTTAGATGGGACTAGCTACCCCTACGAGCAGTACTTC	CASSLDGTSYPYEQYF
TRBV11-2	TRBJ1-1	NA	NA	TGTGCCAGCAGCCCCTTTGGGGCGCGCGCTGAAGCTTTCTTT	CASSPFGARAEAFF
TRBV4-1	TRBJ1-4	NA	many	TGCGCCAGCAGCCAAGATACGGGGTGGACTAATGAAAAACTGTTTTTT	CASSQDTGWTNEKLFF
TRBV20-1	TRBJ1-2	NA	NA	TGCAGTGCCAGAGGTCAGGGAAGGGATGGCTACACCTTC	CSARGQGRDGYTF
TRBV6-1	TRBJ2-1	NA	NA	TGTGCCAGCAGTGCGGGACGCTACAATGAGCAGTTCTTC	CASSAGRYNEQFF
TRBV5-1	TRBJ2-2	NA	many	TGCGCCAGCAGCTTATGGCAGAACACCGGGGAGCTGTTTTTT	CASSLWQNTGELFF
TRBV12-3/TRBV12-4	TRBJ2-3	TRBD2	NA	TGTGCCAGCAGTTTTGCTCTAGCGGGGAGATTTACAGATACGCAGTATTTT	CASSFALAGRFTDTQYF
TRBV18	TRBJ2-5	NA	few	TGTGCCAGCTCACCAAATGACCAAGAGACCCAGTACTTC	CASSPNDQETQYF
TRBV4-2	TRBJ2-3	NA	few	TGTGCCAGCAGCCAAGAAGTGGCGAAAGGCTTGGATTTT	CASSQEVAKGLDF
TRBV7-3	TRBJ2-4	NA	many	TGTGCCAGCAGCTCCACCCATGGGGACATTCAGTACTTC	CASSSTHGDIQYF
TRBV4-1	TRBJ1-1	NA	NA	TGCGCCAGCAGCCAAGCAGGCAGGGGATCTTTTGAAGCTTTCTTT	CASSQAGRGSFEAFF
TRBV24-1	TRBJ2-3	TRBD1	few	TGTGCCACCAGTGAAACCGGGACAGGGGGCTCTAGGCATACGCAGTATTTT	CATSETGTGGSRHTQYF
TRBV12-3/TRBV12-4	TRBJ2-5	NA	NA	TGTGCCAGCAGATTAACAGGGGGGGGAGAGACCCAGTACTTC	CASRLTGGGETQYF
TRBV7-3	TRBJ2-3	TRBD1	few	TGTGCCAGCAGCCCAGGGACAGGGTTAGCAGATACGCAGTATTTT	CASSPGTGLADTQYF
TRBV25-1	TRBJ1-1	TRBD1	NA	TGTGCCAGCAGCAAGACAGGGGGCTGGAACACTGAAGCTTTCTTT	CASSKTGGWNTEAFF
TRBV20-1	TRBJ2-2	TRBD1	NA	TGCAGTGCTACCACAGGGGCGAACACCGGGGAGCTGTTTTTT	CSATTGANTGELFF
TRBV29-1	TRBJ2-1	NA	few	TGCAGCGTTGACAATCCTGGGTTCTTC	CSVDNPGFF
TRBV19	TRBJ2-1	NA	NA	TGTGCCAGTAGTAGTCTGCTGGAGATCACCTACAATGAGCAGTTCTTC	CASSSLLEITYNEQFF
TRBV30	TRBJ2-5	NA	NA	TGTGCCTGGAGTGCCCAGACCACCCAGTACTTC	CAWSAQTTQYF
TRBV7-8	TRBJ2-7	TRBD2	NA	TGTGCCAGCAGCTCCCAAAGGACTAGCGTGACCTACGAGCAGTACTTC	CASSSQRTSVTYEQYF
TRBV10-3	TRBJ2-2	NA	NA	TGTGCCATCAGTGTCCAGGGGGGAACCGGGGAGCTGTTTTTT	CAISVQGGTGELFF
TRBV5-1	TRBJ2-1	TRBD2	many	TGCGCCAGCAGCCATGGAGCGGGAGGTCAGTTCTTC	CASSHGAGGQFF
TRBV5-1	TRBJ2-7	NA	NA	TGCGCCAGCAGCTTGGAGGACAGTAGAGACGAGCAGTACTTC	CASSLEDSRDEQYF